This TCR beta chain emerged from a study of somatic mutations in cytotoxic T cells in rheumatoid arthritis. Study-wide findings and caveats: Of the expanded CD8+ clones, the antigen targets were not known. For patients with rheumatoid arthritis, CD8+ clonality went up with age, while healthy controls showed no such change.

The protocol was immunoSEQ multiplex PCR, while the TCRdb copy is restricted to in-frame clones and leaves out a portion. The sample lists 14,000 or so clones, roughly 77% occurring once. A word on this clone: Its specificity is unknown.

Trimming cost V 3 bases and J 4 bases; bases outside gene matches: 6. The CDR3 is 15 residues long. The germline V gene has CDR1 SGHVS and CDR2 FQNEAQ. Positive magnetic bead selection was used to isolate CD4+ and CD8+ cells; purity was checked by flow cytometry. The source of this sequence is an adult with rheumatoid arthritis. This chain joins TRBV7-8 and TRBJ2-5; 9 nucleotides line up with TRBD2. The sample taken for sequencing was CD8+ T cells sorted from blood. CDR3 DNA: TGTGCCAGCAGCTTCTCTCGCGGGGGGGGAGAGACCCAGTACTTC. Translating gives CASSFSRGGGETQYF.